The rows below give T cell receptor beta chains drawn from one sample of a study of shared clonotypes between healthy human individuals. Profiled with immunoSEQ multiplex PCR; TCRdb holds only in-frame clones, not every one. Among roughly 2.4 million clones, approximately 96% were seen once, and the ten largest hold roughly 0.13%. Sequencing was done on a sample of naive CD4+ T cells sorted from blood. These TCRs come from a man aged 18 to 35 in good health. Both conserved end residues are part of each CDR3. The order of the fields is CDR3 DNA, CDR3 protein, J gene, clone size, D gene, V gene. D genes are given only for firm matches. The size entry is marked missing in some rows and otherwise reads once, few, many or a size class.

CDR3 DNA: TGTGCCAGCAAGGACAGGGGCTATGAGCAGTTCTTC; CDR3 protein: CASKDRGYEQFF; J gene: TRBJ2-1; clone size: -; D gene: TRBD1; V gene: TRBV6-5
CDR3 DNA: TGTGCTAGTGGTCAACCAGGGTACCAGCCCCAGCATTTT; CDR3 protein: CASGQPGYQPQHF; J gene: TRBJ1-5; clone size: -; D gene: -; V gene: TRBV12-5
CDR3 DNA: TGTGCCAGCAGCTCGGGACAGGGAGCTGGGGGGGAGCTGTTTTTT; CDR3 protein: CASSSGQGAGGELFF; J gene: TRBJ2-2; clone size: few; D gene: TRBD1; V gene: TRBV7-8
CDR3 DNA: TGCGCCAGCAGTGGAACAGGGGCCGGGGAGCTGTTTTTT; CDR3 protein: CASSGTGAGELFF; J gene: TRBJ2-2; clone size: -; D gene: TRBD1; V gene: TRBV5-1
CDR3 DNA: TGTGCCAGCAGCCAAGTCGGGGGGCCAGATACGCAGTATTTT; CDR3 protein: CASSQVGGPDTQYF; J gene: TRBJ2-3; clone size: -; D gene: -; V gene: TRBV14
CDR3 DNA: TGTGCCTGGAGTGGACTGTCTTCAGATACGCAGTATTTT; CDR3 protein: CAWSGLSSDTQYF; J gene: TRBJ2-3; clone size: -; D gene: -; V gene: TRBV30
CDR3 DNA: TGTGCCAGCAGCATCCTGGTCGGGGAGCTGTTTTTT; CDR3 protein: CASSILVGELFF; J gene: TRBJ2-2; clone size: -; D gene: -; V gene: TRBV28
CDR3 DNA: TGTGCCAGCAGCTCAACTCGATATAGCGGAAAACGCACAGATACGCAGTATTTT; CDR3 protein: CASSSTRYSGKRTDTQYF; J gene: TRBJ2-3; clone size: -; D gene: -; V gene: TRBV11-3
CDR3 DNA: TGTGCCTGGAGTGTAGAAGGACTAGCGAGAGAGACCCAGTACTTC; CDR3 protein: CAWSVEGLARETQYF; J gene: TRBJ2-5; clone size: once; D gene: TRBD2; V gene: TRBV30
CDR3 DNA: TGTGCCAGCAGCGACAGACCGGCTAACTATGGCTACACCTTC; CDR3 protein: CASSDRPANYGYTF; J gene: TRBJ1-2; clone size: -; D gene: -; V gene: TRBV6-1
CDR3 DNA: TGTGCCTGGAGTGGACTGGAGCAGTTCTTC; CDR3 protein: CAWSGLEQFF; J gene: TRBJ2-1; clone size: -; D gene: -; V gene: TRBV30
CDR3 DNA: TGTGCCAGCAGCAATGCCAAGGGGCTAGCGGGTTTTGAGACCCAGTACTTC; CDR3 protein: CASSNAKGLAGFETQYF; J gene: TRBJ2-5; clone size: -; D gene: TRBD2; V gene: TRBV14
CDR3 DNA: TGTGCCTCCGGGACACCGGCCTACGAGCAGTACTTC; CDR3 protein: CASGTPAYEQYF; J gene: TRBJ2-7; clone size: -; D gene: -; V gene: TRBV30
CDR3 DNA: TGTGCCAGCAGCTTGAGTGGCAGCGGGAGGGCCTACGAGCAGTACTTC; CDR3 protein: CASSLSGSGRAYEQYF; J gene: TRBJ2-7; clone size: -; D gene: TRBD2; V gene: TRBV5-4
CDR3 DNA: TGTGCCAGCAGCTTTTTGGGGGGCTCCTACAATGAGCAGTTCTTC; CDR3 protein: CASSFLGGSYNEQFF; J gene: TRBJ2-1; clone size: -; D gene: -; V gene: TRBV11-2
CDR3 DNA: TGTGCCAGTAGTATAAGACTAGTCGATGAGCAGTTCTTC; CDR3 protein: CASSIRLVDEQFF; J gene: TRBJ2-1; clone size: -; D gene: -; V gene: TRBV19
CDR3 DNA: TGTGCCAGCAGCGTAAGGGACAGCAATAGCAATCAGCCCCAGCATTTT; CDR3 protein: CASSVRDSNSNQPQHF; J gene: TRBJ1-5; clone size: -; D gene: TRBD1; V gene: TRBV7-9
CDR3 DNA: TGTGCCAGCAGCCGACCCGGGTACGGAGCTTTCTTT; CDR3 protein: CASSRPGYGAFF; J gene: TRBJ1-1; clone size: -; D gene: -; V gene: TRBV7-2
CDR3 DNA: TGCGCCAGCAGCCGTGTGTCGGGGGAGCAGTTCTTC; CDR3 protein: CASSRVSGEQFF; J gene: TRBJ2-1; clone size: -; D gene: -; V gene: TRBV5-1
CDR3 DNA: TGTGCCCTCAGGAACCGGGGCGATCTCACCGGGGAGCTGTTTTTT; CDR3 protein: CALRNRGDLTGELFF; J gene: TRBJ2-2; clone size: once; D gene: -; V gene: TRBV10-3
CDR3 DNA: TGTGCCAGCAGCTCACTAGCGGGGCCCCCCGGGGAGCTGTTTTTT; CDR3 protein: CASSSLAGPPGELFF; J gene: TRBJ2-2; clone size: -; D gene: TRBD2; V gene: TRBV7-9
CDR3 DNA: TGTGCCAGCAGCTCAAACAGCGTCTTCGGGGAGCTGTTTTTT; CDR3 protein: CASSSNSVFGELFF; J gene: TRBJ2-2; clone size: -; D gene: -; V gene: TRBV7-8
CDR3 DNA: TGTGCCAGCAGTTACAAGCGGGAGTATGGTGAGCAGTTCTTC; CDR3 protein: CASSYKREYGEQFF; J gene: TRBJ2-1; clone size: -; D gene: TRBD2; V gene: TRBV6-5
CDR3 DNA: TGTGCTAGTGGAAAGGGGCGGGGATACAATGAGCAGTTCTTC; CDR3 protein: CASGKGRGYNEQFF; J gene: TRBJ2-1; clone size: -; D gene: -; V gene: TRBV12-5
CDR3 DNA: TGTGCCAGCAGCCAAATTAGTACTAGCACAGATACGCAGTATTTT; CDR3 protein: CASSQISTSTDTQYF; J gene: TRBJ2-3; clone size: -; D gene: -; V gene: TRBV11-2
CDR3 DNA: TGCGCCAGCAGTGAGAGTGGTCCCCCCTACGAGCAGTACTTC; CDR3 protein: CASSESGPPYEQYF; J gene: TRBJ2-7; clone size: -; D gene: -; V gene: TRBV10-2
CDR3 DNA: TGTGCCAGCAGTCCAACCGCGGGACTAGCGGACACAGATACGCAGTATTTT; CDR3 protein: CASSPTAGLADTDTQYF; J gene: TRBJ2-3; clone size: -; D gene: TRBD2; V gene: TRBV27
CDR3 DNA: TGCGCCAGCAGTGAGTCCGGACTCCCGAGCACAGATACGCAGTATTTT; CDR3 protein: CASSESGLPSTDTQYF; J gene: TRBJ2-3; clone size: once; D gene: -; V gene: TRBV10-1
CDR3 DNA: TGTGCCTGGAGTCAAAGTGTGACCGGGGAGCTGTTTTTT; CDR3 protein: CAWSQSVTGELFF; J gene: TRBJ2-2; clone size: -; D gene: -; V gene: TRBV30
CDR3 DNA: TGTGCCAGCAGCCCCTGGGATGAGCAGTTCTTC; CDR3 protein: CASSPWDEQFF; J gene: TRBJ2-1; clone size: -; D gene: -; V gene: TRBV7-9
CDR3 DNA: TGTGCCGGTGGGACAGGAGGGGGCTACACCTTC; CDR3 protein: CAGGTGGGYTF; J gene: TRBJ1-2; clone size: -; D gene: TRBD1; V gene: TRBV19
CDR3 DNA: TGTGCCAGCAGCTTAGTAGATTCTGGGGTTTCAGAGACCCAGTACTTC; CDR3 protein: CASSLVDSGVSETQYF; J gene: TRBJ2-5; clone size: -; D gene: -; V gene: TRBV11-2
CDR3 DNA: TGTGCCAGCTCACCTCCCGACAGGGGGCATGAAAAACTGTTTTTT; CDR3 protein: CASSPPDRGHEKLFF; J gene: TRBJ1-4; clone size: -; D gene: TRBD1; V gene: TRBV18
CDR3 DNA: TGTGCCAGCTCACGATCCTCGGGGCTTGGGAACACCGGGGAGCTGTTTTTT; CDR3 protein: CASSRSSGLGNTGELFF; J gene: TRBJ2-2; clone size: -; D gene: -; V gene: TRBV18
CDR3 DNA: TGTGCCAGCAGTTACTCCCCGGGACAGAGCACAGATACGCAGTATTTT; CDR3 protein: CASSYSPGQSTDTQYF; J gene: TRBJ2-3; clone size: once; D gene: TRBD1; V gene: TRBV6-5
CDR3 DNA: TGCGCCAGCAGCCAAGATCGGCATAATTCACCCCTCCACTTT; CDR3 protein: CASSQDRHNSPLHF; J gene: TRBJ1-6; clone size: -; D gene: -; V gene: TRBV4-3
CDR3 DNA: TGTGCCAGCACCTTCAGGGGGCGAAAAGAGACCCAGTACTTC; CDR3 protein: CASTFRGRKETQYF; J gene: TRBJ2-5; clone size: -; D gene: TRBD1; V gene: TRBV5-6
CDR3 DNA: TGTGCCAGCACGGCTAGGGACACTGAAGCTTTCTTT; CDR3 protein: CASTARDTEAFF; J gene: TRBJ1-1; clone size: -; D gene: -; V gene: TRBV6-5
CDR3 DNA: TGCGCCAGCAGCTTGGATTTCGGCCTCCTCGAGCAGTACTTC; CDR3 protein: CASSLDFGLLEQYF; J gene: TRBJ2-7; clone size: -; D gene: -; V gene: TRBV5-1
CDR3 DNA: TGTGCCAGTAGTCGCCGACAGGGTCGGGACGAGCAGTACTTC; CDR3 protein: CASSRRQGRDEQYF; J gene: TRBJ2-7; clone size: -; D gene: TRBD1; V gene: TRBV19
CDR3 DNA: TGTGCCATCAGTGATGTTGGCGGTATATACAATGAGCAGTTCTTC; CDR3 protein: CAISDVGGIYNEQFF; J gene: TRBJ2-1; clone size: -; D gene: -; V gene: TRBV10-3
CDR3 DNA: TGTGCCAGCAGGATACTAGCGGGGATCACAGATACGCAGTATTTT; CDR3 protein: CASRILAGITDTQYF; J gene: TRBJ2-3; clone size: -; D gene: TRBD2; V gene: TRBV2
CDR3 DNA: TGTGCCAGCTCACCAGGGTCAGGGGCCAACGTCCTGACTTTC; CDR3 protein: CASSPGSGANVLTF; J gene: TRBJ2-6; clone size: -; D gene: -; V gene: TRBV18
CDR3 DNA: TGTGCCAGCAGTTACTCTTGGCAGGGGAAGGATACGCAGTATTTT; CDR3 protein: CASSYSWQGKDTQYF; J gene: TRBJ2-3; clone size: -; D gene: -; V gene: TRBV6-5
CDR3 DNA: TGTGCCAGCAGCCCGACTACCTACGAGCAGTACTTC; CDR3 protein: CASSPTTYEQYF; J gene: TRBJ2-7; clone size: -; D gene: -; V gene: TRBV5-5
CDR3 DNA: TGTGCCAGTAGTACGTTAGCGGGGGACCTCACCGGGGAGCTGTTTTTT; CDR3 protein: CASSTLAGDLTGELFF; J gene: TRBJ2-2; clone size: -; D gene: TRBD2; V gene: TRBV19
CDR3 DNA: TGTGCCAGCAGTTCTCCCGGACAGGGGGGGGGCATGAACACTGAAGCTTTCTTT; CDR3 protein: CASSSPGQGGGMNTEAFF; J gene: TRBJ1-1; clone size: -; D gene: TRBD1; V gene: TRBV28
CDR3 DNA: TGTGCCAGCAGCCCGACTAGCGCCTCACCCCAGCAGTACTTC; CDR3 protein: CASSPTSASPQQYF; J gene: TRBJ2-7; clone size: -; D gene: TRBD2; V gene: TRBV5-4
CDR3 DNA: TGTGCCAGCTCACCAAAGGAGGGCGGCTATGGCTACACCTTC; CDR3 protein: CASSPKEGGYGYTF; J gene: TRBJ1-2; clone size: -; D gene: -; V gene: TRBV18
CDR3 DNA: TGTGCCAGCTCCTTAAGGGCGGGGTACAATGAGCAGTTCTTC; CDR3 protein: CASSLRAGYNEQFF; J gene: TRBJ2-1; clone size: -; D gene: -; V gene: TRBV7-6
CDR3 DNA: TGTGCCATCAGTGAGGGGTCTGCAGATACGCAGTATTTT; CDR3 protein: CAISEGSADTQYF; J gene: TRBJ2-3; clone size: -; D gene: -; V gene: TRBV10-3
CDR3 DNA: TGTGCCAGCAGAAACGGGCAGAACTATGGCTACACCTTC; CDR3 protein: CASRNGQNYGYTF; J gene: TRBJ1-2; clone size: -; D gene: -; V gene: TRBV6-5
CDR3 DNA: TGTGCCAGCAGCTTGGCCCCCTTAAATTCACCCCTCCACTTT; CDR3 protein: CASSLAPLNSPLHF; J gene: TRBJ1-6; clone size: once; D gene: -; V gene: TRBV7-2
CDR3 DNA: TGTGCCAGCAGTTTGTGGGGGACCCAAGAGACCCAGTACTTC; CDR3 protein: CASSLWGTQETQYF; J gene: TRBJ2-5; clone size: -; D gene: -; V gene: TRBV27
CDR3 DNA: TGTGCCTCCCGAAGTGGGAGGGCCAATGAGCAGTTCTTC; CDR3 protein: CASRSGRANEQFF; J gene: TRBJ2-1; clone size: once; D gene: TRBD2; V gene: TRBV30
CDR3 DNA: TGTGCCAGCCTCCCGGCGGCCAGGGGAGGATTCGATGGCTACACCTTC; CDR3 protein: CASLPAARGGFDGYTF; J gene: TRBJ1-2; clone size: -; D gene: -; V gene: TRBV5-6
CDR3 DNA: TGTGCCAGCTCACCACTTTGGGGGGGACAAGAGACCCAGTACTTC; CDR3 protein: CASSPLWGGQETQYF; J gene: TRBJ2-5; clone size: -; D gene: TRBD2; V gene: TRBV18